This T cell receptor beta chain was documented in a study of CD4 T cells in relation to SARS-CoV-2 and coronaviruses. The CDR3 length is 19 residues. Germline-derived CDR1 and CDR2 are MNHEY and SMNVEV (reference sequence). J was trimmed by 3 bases and V by 5 bases; bases with no gene match: 18. The repertoire was sequenced with immunoSEQ multiplex PCR; TCRdb's copy has only in-frame clones and lacks some. This table has around 62,000 clones, about 94% appearing once. The unexposed donors gave CD4+ T cells in about 2011-2018, prior to COVID-19. This clonotype originated in a human donor in good health. Sequenced material: naive CD4+ T cells from PBMCs. Subset of the sample: naive CD4+ T cells isolated by negative enrichment. The chain carries TRBV27 and TRBJ2-4; TRBD2 matches at 8 bases. The CDR3: CASSPDRAGVKAGKNIQYF. CDR3 bases: TGTGCCAGCAGTCCCGATCGAGCGGGAGTAAAGGCTGGCAAAAACATTCAGTACTTC.